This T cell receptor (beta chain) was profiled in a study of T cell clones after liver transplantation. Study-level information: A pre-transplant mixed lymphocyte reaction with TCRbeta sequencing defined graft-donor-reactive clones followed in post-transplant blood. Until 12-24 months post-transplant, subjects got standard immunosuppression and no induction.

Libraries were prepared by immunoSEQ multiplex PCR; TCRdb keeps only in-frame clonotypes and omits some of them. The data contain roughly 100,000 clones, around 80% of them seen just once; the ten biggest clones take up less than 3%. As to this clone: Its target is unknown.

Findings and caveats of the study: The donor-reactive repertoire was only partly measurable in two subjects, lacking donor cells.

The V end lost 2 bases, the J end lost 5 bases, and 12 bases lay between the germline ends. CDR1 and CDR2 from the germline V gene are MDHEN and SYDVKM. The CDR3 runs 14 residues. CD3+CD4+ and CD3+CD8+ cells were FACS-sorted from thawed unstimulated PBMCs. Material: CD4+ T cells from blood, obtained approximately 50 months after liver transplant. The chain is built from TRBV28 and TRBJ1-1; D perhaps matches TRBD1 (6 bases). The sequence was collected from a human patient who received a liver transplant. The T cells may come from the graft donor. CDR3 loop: CASSLGGGRTEAFF. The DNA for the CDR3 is TGTGCCAGCAGTTTAGGAGGGGGGAGAACTGAAGCTTTCTTT. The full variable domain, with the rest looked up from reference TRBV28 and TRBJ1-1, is DVKVTQSSRYLVKRTGEKVFLECVQDMDHENMFWYRQDPGLGLRLIYFSYDVKMKEKGDIPEGYSVSREKKERFSLILESASTNQTSMYLCASSLGGGRTEAFFGQGTRLTVV.